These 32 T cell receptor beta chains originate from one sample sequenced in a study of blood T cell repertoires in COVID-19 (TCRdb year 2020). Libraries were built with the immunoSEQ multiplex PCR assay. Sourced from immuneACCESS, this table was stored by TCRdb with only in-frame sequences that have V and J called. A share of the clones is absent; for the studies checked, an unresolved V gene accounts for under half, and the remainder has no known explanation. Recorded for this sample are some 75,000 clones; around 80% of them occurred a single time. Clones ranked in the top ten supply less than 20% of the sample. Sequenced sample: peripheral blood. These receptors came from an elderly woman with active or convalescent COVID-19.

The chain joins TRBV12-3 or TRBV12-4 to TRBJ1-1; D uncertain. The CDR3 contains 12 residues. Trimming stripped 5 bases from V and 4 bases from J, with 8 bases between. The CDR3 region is CASSLGPTEAFF. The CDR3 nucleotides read TGTGCCAGCAGTCTGGGCCCCACTGAAGCTTTCTTT.

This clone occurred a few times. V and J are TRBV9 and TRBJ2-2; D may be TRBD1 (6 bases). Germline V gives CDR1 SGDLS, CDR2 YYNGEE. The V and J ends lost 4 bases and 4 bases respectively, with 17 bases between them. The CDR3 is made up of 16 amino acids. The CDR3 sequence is CASSQDQGRATGELFF. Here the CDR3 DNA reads TGTGCCAGCAGCCAAGACCAGGGGCGGGCCACCGGGGAGCTGTTTTTT.

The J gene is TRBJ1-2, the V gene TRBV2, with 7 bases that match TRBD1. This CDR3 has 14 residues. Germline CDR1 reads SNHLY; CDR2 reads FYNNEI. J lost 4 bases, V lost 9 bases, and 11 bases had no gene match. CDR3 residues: CASKPGTALYGYTF. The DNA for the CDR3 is TGTGCCAGTAAACCCGGGACAGCCCTCTATGGCTACACCTTC.

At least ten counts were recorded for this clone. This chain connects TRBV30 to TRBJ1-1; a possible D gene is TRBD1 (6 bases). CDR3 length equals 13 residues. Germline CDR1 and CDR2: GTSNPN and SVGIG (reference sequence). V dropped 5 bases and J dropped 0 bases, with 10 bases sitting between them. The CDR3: CAWDQGLNTEAFF. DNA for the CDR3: TGTGCCTGGGACCAGGGGCTGAACACTGAAGCTTTCTTT.

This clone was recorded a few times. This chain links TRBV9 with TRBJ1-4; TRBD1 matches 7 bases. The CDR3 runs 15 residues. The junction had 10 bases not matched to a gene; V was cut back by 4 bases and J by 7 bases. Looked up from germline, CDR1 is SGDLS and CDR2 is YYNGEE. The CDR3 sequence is CASSPHQDRSEKLFF. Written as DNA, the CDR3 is TGTGCCAGCAGCCCACACCAGGACAGGTCTGAAAAACTGTTTTTT.

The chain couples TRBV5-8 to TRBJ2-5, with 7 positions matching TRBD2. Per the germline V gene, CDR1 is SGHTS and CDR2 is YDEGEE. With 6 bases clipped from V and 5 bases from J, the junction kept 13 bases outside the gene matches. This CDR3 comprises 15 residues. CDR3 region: CASITGTKSTETQYF. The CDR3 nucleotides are TGTGCCAGCATAACCGGGACTAAGTCTACGGAGACCCAGTACTTC. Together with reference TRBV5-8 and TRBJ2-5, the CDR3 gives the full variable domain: EAGVTQSPTHLIKTRGQQATLRCSPISGHTSVYWYQQALGLGLQFLLWYDEGEERNRGNFPPRFSGRQFPNYSSELNVNALELEDSALYLCASITGTKSTETQYFGPGTRLLVL.

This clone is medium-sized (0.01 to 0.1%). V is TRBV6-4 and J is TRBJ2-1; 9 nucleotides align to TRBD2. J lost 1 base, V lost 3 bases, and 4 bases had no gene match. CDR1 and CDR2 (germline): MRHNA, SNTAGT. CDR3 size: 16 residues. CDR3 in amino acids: CASSEGGGESYNEQFF. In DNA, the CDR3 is TGTGCCAGCAGTGAGGGCGGGGGGGAGTCCTACAATGAGCAGTTCTTC.

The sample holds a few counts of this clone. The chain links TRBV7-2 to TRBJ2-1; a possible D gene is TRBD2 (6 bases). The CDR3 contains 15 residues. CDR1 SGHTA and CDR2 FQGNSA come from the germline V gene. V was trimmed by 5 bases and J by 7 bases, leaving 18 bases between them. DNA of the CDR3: TGTGCCAGCAGCCAACTCCAAGGAGGGGCGAATGAGCAGTTCTTC. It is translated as CASSQLQGGANEQFF.

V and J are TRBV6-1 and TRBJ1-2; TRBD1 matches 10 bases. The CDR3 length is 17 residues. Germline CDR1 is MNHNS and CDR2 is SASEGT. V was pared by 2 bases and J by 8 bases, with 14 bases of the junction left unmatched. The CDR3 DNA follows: TGTGCCAGCAGTGAAACGGTGGAGACAGGGGGCTTCGGGGGCTACACCTTC. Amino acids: CASSETVETGGFGGYTF.

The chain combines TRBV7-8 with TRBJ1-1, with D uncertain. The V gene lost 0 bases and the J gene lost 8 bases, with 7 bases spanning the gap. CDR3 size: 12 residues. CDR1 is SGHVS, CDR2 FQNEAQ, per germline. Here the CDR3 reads CASSLARAEAFF. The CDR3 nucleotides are TGTGCCAGCAGCTTAGCGCGGGCCGAAGCTTTCTTT.

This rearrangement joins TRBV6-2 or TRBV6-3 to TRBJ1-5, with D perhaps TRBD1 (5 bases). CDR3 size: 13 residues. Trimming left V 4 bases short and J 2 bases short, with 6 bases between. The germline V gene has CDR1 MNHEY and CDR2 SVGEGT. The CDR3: CASSSGRNQPQHF. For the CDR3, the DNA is TGTGCCAGCAGTTCAGGGCGCAATCAGCCCCAGCATTTT.

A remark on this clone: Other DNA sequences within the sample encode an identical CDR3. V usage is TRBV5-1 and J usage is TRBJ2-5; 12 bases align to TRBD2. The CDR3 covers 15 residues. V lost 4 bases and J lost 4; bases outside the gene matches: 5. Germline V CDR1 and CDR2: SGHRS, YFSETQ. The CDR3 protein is CASSRGTSGRETQYF. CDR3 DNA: TGCGCCAGCAGCCGGGGGACTAGCGGGCGAGAGACCCAGTACTTC.

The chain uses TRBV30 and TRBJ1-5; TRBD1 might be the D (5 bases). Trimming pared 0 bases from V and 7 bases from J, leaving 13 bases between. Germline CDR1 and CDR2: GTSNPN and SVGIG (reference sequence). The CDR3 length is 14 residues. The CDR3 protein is CAWSVSGDDQPQHF. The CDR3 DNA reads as TGTGCCTGGAGTGTGTCGGGGGACGACCAGCCCCAGCATTTT.

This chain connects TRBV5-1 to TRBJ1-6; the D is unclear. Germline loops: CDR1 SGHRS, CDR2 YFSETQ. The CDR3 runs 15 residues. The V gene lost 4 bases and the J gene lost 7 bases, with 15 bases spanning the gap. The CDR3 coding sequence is TGCGCCAGCAGCCCGAGCCGGGTTTGGAATTCACCCCTCCACTTT. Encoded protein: CASSPSRVWNSPLHF.

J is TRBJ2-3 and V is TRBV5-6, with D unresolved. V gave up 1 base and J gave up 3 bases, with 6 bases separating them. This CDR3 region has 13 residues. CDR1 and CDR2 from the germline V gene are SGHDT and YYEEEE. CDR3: CASSLSPTDTQYF. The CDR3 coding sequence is TGTGCCAGCAGCTTGTCCCCGACAGATACGCAGTATTTT.

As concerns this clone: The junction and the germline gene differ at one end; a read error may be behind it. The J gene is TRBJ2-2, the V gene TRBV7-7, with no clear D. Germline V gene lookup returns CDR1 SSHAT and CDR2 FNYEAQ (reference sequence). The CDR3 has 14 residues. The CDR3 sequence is CASSLVGNTGELFF. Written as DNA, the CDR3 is TGTGCTAGCAGCTTAGTCGGGAACACCGGGGAGCTGTTTTTT. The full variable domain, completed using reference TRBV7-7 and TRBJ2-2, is GAGVSQSPRYKVTKRGQDVTLRCDPISSHATLYWYQQALGQGPEFLTYFNYEAQPDKSGLPSDRFSAERPEGSISTLTIQRTEQRDSAMYRCASSLVGNTGELFFGEGSRLTVL.

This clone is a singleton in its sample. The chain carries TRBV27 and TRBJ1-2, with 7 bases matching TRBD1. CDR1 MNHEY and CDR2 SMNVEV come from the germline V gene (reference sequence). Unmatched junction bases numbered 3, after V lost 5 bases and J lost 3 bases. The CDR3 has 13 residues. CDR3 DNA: TGTGCCAGCAGTCTTACAGGGGACTATGGCTACACCTTC. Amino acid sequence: CASSLTGDYGYTF.

CDR3 DNA sequence: TGTGCCAGTAGTGAATCTAGCGGGGGAATCGGTGGTAATGAGCAGTTCTTC. Translating gives CASSESSGGIGGNEQFF. The chain joins TRBV19 to TRBJ2-1; the match to TRBD2 covers 10 bases. This CDR3 region has 17 residues. Unmatched junction bases numbered 14, after V lost 5 bases and J lost 7 bases. Germline CDR1 is LNHDA and CDR2 is SQIVND (reference sequence). Using reference TRBV19 and TRBJ2-1 for the parts outside the CDR3, the full variable domain is DGGITQSPKYLFRKEGQNVTLSCEQNLNHDAMYWYRQDPGQGLRLIYYSQIVNDFQKGDIAEGYSVSREKKESFPLTVTSAQKNPTAFYLCASSESSGGIGGNEQFFGPGTRLTVL.

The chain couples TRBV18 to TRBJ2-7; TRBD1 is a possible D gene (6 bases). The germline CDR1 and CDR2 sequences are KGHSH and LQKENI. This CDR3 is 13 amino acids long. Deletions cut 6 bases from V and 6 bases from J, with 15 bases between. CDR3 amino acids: CASSTTTGREQYF. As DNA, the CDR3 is TGTGCCAGCTCGACCACCACAGGGCGCGAGCAGTACTTC.

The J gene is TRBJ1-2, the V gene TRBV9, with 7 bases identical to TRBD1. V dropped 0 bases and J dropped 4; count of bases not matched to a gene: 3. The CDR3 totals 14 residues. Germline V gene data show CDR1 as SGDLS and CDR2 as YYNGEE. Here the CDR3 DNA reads TGTGCCAGCAGCGTAGTCGGGGACAGCTATGGCTACACCTTC. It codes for CASSVVGDSYGYTF.

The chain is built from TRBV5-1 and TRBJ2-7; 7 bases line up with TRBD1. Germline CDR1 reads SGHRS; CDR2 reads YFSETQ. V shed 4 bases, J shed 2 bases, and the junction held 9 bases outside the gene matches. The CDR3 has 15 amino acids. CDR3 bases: TGCGCCAGCAGCCAACTCGGAACAGGGGCCTACGAGCAGTACTTC. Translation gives CASSQLGTGAYEQYF.

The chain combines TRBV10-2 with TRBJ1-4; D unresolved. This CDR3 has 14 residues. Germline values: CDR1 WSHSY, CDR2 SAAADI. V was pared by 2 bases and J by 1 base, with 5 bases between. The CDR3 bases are TGCGCCAGCAGTGAGGGCAGAACTAATGAAAAACTGTTTTTT. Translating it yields CASSEGRTNEKLFF.

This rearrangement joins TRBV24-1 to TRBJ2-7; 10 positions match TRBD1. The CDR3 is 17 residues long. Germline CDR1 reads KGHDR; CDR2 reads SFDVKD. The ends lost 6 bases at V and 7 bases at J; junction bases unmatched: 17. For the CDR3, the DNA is TGTGCCACCAGTCCGACGACAGGGGGCGAGATGGTGGGTGAGCAGTACTTC. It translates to CATSPTTGGEMVGEQYF.

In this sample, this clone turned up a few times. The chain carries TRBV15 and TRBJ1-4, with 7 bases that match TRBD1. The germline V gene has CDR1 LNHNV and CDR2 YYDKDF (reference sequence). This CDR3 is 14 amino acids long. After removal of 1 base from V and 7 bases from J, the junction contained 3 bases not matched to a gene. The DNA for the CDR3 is TGTGCCACCAGCAGAGTTACAGGGGTTGAAAAACTGTTTTTT. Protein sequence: CATSRVTGVEKLFF.

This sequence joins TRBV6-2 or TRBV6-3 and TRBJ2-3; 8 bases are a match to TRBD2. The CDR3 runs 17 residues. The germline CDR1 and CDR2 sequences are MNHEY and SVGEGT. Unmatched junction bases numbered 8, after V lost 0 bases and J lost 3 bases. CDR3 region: CASSYSRGGGPTDTQYF. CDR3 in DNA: TGTGCCAGCAGTTACTCGAGAGGCGGGGGGCCAACAGATACGCAGTATTTT.

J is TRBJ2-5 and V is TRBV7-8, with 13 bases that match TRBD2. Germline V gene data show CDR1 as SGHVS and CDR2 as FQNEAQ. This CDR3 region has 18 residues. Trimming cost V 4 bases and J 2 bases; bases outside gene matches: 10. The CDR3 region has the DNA TGTGCCAGCAGCTCTCACGGTTGGACTAGCGGGAGACAAGAGACCCAGTACTTC. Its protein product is CASSSHGWTSGRQETQYF.

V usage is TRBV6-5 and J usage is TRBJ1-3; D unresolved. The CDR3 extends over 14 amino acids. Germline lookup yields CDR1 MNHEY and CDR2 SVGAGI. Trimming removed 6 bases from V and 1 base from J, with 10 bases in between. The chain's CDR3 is CASSPDWSGNTIYF. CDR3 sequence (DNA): TGTGCCAGCAGCCCCGACTGGTCTGGAAACACCATATATTTT.

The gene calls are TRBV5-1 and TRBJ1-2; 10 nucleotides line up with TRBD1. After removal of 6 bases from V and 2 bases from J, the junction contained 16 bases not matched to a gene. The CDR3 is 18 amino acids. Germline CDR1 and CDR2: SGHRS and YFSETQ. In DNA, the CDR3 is TGCGCCAGCACCCGGGGCGGGACAGGGGAAATATGGAACTATGGCTACACCTTC. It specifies CASTRGGTGEIWNYGYTF.

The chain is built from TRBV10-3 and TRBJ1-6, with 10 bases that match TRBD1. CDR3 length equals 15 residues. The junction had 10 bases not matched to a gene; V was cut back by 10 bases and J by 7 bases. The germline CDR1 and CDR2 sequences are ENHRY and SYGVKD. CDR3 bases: TGTGCCACCCAGGAGACAGGGGGCTTCAATTCACCCCTCCACTTT. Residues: CATQETGGFNSPLHF.

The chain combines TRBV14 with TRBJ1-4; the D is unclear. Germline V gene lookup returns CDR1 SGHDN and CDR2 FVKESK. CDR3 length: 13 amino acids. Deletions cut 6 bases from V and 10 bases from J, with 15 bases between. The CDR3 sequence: CASSQDVEGKLFF. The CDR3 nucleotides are TGTGCCAGCAGTCAGGACGTGGAGGGAAAACTGTTTTTT.

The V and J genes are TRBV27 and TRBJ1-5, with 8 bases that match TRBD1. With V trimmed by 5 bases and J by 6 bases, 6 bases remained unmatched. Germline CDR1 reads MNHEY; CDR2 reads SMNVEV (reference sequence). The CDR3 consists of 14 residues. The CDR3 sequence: CASSQRTGLQPQHF. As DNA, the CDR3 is TGTGCCAGCAGTCAGAGGACAGGGCTTCAGCCCCAGCATTTT.

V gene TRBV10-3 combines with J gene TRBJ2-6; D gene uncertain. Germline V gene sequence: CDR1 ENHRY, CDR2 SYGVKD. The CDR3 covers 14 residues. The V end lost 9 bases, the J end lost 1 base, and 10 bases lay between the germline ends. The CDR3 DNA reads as TGTGCCATTCCTGTTTTTTCTGGGGCCAACGTCCTGACTTTC. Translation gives CAIPVFSGANVLTF.